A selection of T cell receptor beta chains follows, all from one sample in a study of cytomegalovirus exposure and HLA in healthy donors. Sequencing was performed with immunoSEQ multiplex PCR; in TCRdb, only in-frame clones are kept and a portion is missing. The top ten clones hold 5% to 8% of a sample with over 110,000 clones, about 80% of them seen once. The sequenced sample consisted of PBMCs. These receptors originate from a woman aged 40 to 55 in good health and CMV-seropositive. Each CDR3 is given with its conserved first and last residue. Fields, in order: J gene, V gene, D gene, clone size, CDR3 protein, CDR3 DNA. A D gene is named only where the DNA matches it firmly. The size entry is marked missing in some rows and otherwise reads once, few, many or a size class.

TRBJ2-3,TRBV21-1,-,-,CASSPRTGDREPDTQYF,TGTGCCAGCAGCCCCAGGACAGGGGACAGGGAGCCAGATACGCAGTATTTT
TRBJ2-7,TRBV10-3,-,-,CAISEAGSYEQYF,TGTGCCATCAGTGAGGCAGGGTCCTACGAGCAGTACTTC
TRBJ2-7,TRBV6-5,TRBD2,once,CASSSPSGYLGQYF,TGTGCCAGCAGTTCCCCTAGCGGTTACCTTGGGCAGTACTTC
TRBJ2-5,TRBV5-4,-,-,CASSEGGGPRETQYF,TGTGCCAGCAGCGAGGGGGGAGGGCCTCGGGAGACCCAGTACTTC
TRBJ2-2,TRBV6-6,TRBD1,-,CASQGAFRTGELFF,TGTGCCAGCCAGGGGGCGTTCCGCACCGGGGAGCTGTTTTTT
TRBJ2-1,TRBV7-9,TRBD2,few,CASSPHRLAGGKSYNEQFF,TGTGCCAGCAGCCCGCACCGACTAGCGGGAGGGAAATCCTACAATGAGCAGTTCTTC
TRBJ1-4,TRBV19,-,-,CASTYGEGDEKLFF,TGTGCCAGTACCTATGGAGAGGGTGATGAAAAACTGTTTTTT
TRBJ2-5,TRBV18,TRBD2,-,CASSPPDGRALETQYF,TGTGCCAGCTCACCACCGGACGGGAGGGCCTTGGAGACCCAGTACTTC
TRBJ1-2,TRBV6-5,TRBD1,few,CASSDRGGYGYTF,TGTGCCAGCAGTGACAGGGGTGGCTATGGCTACACCTTC
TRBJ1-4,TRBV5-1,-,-,CASTKTAPNEKLFF,TGCGCCAGCACGAAGACAGCCCCTAATGAAAAACTGTTTTTT
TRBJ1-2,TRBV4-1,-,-,CASSQASGYGYTF,TGCGCCAGCAGCCAAGCATCGGGGTATGGCTACACCTTC
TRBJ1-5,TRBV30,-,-,CAWSVRENQPQHF,TGTGCCTGGAGTGTACGGGAAAACCAGCCCCAGCATTTT
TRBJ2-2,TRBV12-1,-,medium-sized,CASSAPTCQGTGELFF,TGTGCCAGCAGCGCTCCGACTTGTCAGGGGACCGGGGAGCTGTTTTTT
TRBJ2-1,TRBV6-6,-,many,CASSSPYNEQFF,TGTGCCAGCAGTTCCCCTTACAATGAGCAGTTCTTC
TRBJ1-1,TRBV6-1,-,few,CASRGEGGRAFF,TGTGCCAGCAGGGGGGAGGGGGGTAGAGCTTTCTTT
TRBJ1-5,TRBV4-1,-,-,CASSRGGENQPQHF,TGCGCCAGCAGCCGGGGAGGGGAAAATCAGCCCCAGCATTTT
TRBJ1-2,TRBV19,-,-,CASSILGSYGYTF,TGTGCCAGTAGTATTCTCGGTTCCTATGGCTACACCTTC
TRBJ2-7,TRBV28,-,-,CASSQGGGVNEQYF,TGTGCCAGCAGCCAAGGGGGAGGGGTCAACGAGCAGTACTTC
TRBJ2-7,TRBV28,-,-,CASSSRQAPTTYEQYF,TGTGCCAGCAGTTCCAGACAGGCCCCCACCACCTACGAGCAGTACTTC
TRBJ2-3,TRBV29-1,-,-,CSVEALPGSTDTQYF,TGCAGCGTTGAGGCTCTCCCGGGAAGCACAGATACGCAGTATTTT
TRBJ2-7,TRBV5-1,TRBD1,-,CASSLGFGDRDYEQYF,TGCGCCAGCAGCTTGGGGTTCGGGGACAGGGACTACGAGCAGTACTTC
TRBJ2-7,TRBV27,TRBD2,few,CASKGDGTSGRTYEQYF,TGTGCCAGCAAGGGAGACGGGACTAGCGGGAGGACCTACGAGCAGTACTTC
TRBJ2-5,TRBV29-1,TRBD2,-,CSVEGIAGGAETQYF,TGCAGCGTTGAGGGGATTGCGGGAGGGGCGGAGACCCAGTACTTC
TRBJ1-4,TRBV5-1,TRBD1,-,CASSNLGQGYEKLFF,TGCGCCAGCAGCAACCTGGGACAGGGGTATGAAAAACTGTTTTTT
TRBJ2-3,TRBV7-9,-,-,CASSFPRGASTDTQYF,TGTGCCAGCAGCTTCCCACGTGGGGCTAGCACAGATACGCAGTATTTT
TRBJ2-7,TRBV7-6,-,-,CASSVEQGWTYEQYF,TGTGCCAGCAGCGTCGAACAGGGTTGGACCTACGAGCAGTACTTC
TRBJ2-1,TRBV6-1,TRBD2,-,CASSPGTSGYNEQFF,TGTGCCAGCAGCCCCGGGACTAGCGGCTACAATGAGCAGTTCTTC
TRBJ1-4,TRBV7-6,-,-,CASSFSATNEKLFF,TGTGCCAGCAGCTTCTCCGCAACTAATGAAAAACTGTTTTTT
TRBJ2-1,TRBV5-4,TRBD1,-,CASSLGTGASREQFF,TGTGCCAGCAGCTTGGGGACAGGGGCGTCCCGTGAGCAGTTCTTC
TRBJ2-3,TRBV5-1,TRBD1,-,CASSFGQGGTDTQYF,TGCGCCAGCAGCTTTGGACAGGGAGGCACAGATACGCAGTATTTT
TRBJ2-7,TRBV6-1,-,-,CASRWQIYEQYF,TGTGCCAGCAGGTGGCAAATCTACGAGCAGTACTTC
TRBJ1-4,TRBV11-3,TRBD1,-,CASSHSPGQGNEKLFF,TGTGCCAGCAGCCATTCTCCGGGACAGGGTAATGAAAAACTGTTTTTT